The following is a T cell receptor beta chain sequence with its context. What it binds is unknown. Assay: immunoSEQ multiplex PCR; the TCRdb copy retains only in-frame clones and omits some. The sample lists some 68,000 clones; under 90% were seen once. ViraFEST assay sequencing came after antigen-specific CD4+ T cells were expanded with viral peptide pools. Upon completion of around eleven days in culture, CD4+ T cells were isolated. Having tested negative for nucleocapsid antibodies, the vaccine recipients showed no prior SARS-CoV-2 infection. Wells containing a few million PBMC each were cultured with 10 IU/ml IL-2 and 8 to 10 ug/ml peptides. Each culture had half its medium swapped for IL-2 medium on days 3 and 7. The sample is drawn from a study of vaccination effects on CD4 cells after COVID-19. Study information: The cohort was immunized with two doses of either the BNT162b2 or mRNA-1273 vaccine. Notes on the study in general: Pronounced clonal contraction occurred in clones induced by infection and by vaccine late after vaccination.

Germline CDR1 and CDR2: LGHNA and YSLEER. V lost 0 bases and J 4 bases, leaving 14 bases between the germline ends. The CDR3 consists of 16 residues. The source is a human donor who received a COVID-19 vaccine. The chain is built from TRBV4-3 and TRBJ2-3; D may be TRBD1 (5 bases). The material was CD4+ T cells from PBMCs cultured with SARS-CoV-2 spike peptides, obtained before COVID-19 vaccination. The CDR3 sequence is CASSQEMGQGADTQYF. The DNA of the CDR3 is TGCGCCAGCAGCCAAGAAATGGGTCAAGGGGCAGATACGCAGTATTTT.